This T cell receptor (beta chain) emerged from a study of human T cells and chemical hapten exposure. The wider study: Patients, a majority of them female, were diagnosed with alopecia areata, totalis or universalis. Whole-study findings and limits: The donor cohort had alopecia, so its immune response may not match that of healthy people. PT1 expanded TCR counts correlated positively with patch test score. No change in TCRs above 1 in 1000 frequency was produced by DPC sensitization.

Documented time point: pre-sensitization, week 0. Treatment noted: therapeutic diphenylcyclopropenone sensitization with weekly scalp DPC. The CDR3 sequence is 13 residues long. Trimming shortened V by 2 bases and J by 6 bases, and 10 bases separated the two germline ends. TCRdb called the RACE reads again in MiXCR, with one record for every CDR3 protein. Of about 68,000 distinct CDR3 sequences listed, 9.5% to 12% are singletons. Many counts were recorded for this clonotype. Its antigen is not known. The chain combines TRBV12-3 or TRBV12-4 with TRBJ1-1; tentatively, D is TRBD1 (5 bases). Material: whole blood, obtained in connection with sensitization to the hapten diphenylcyclopropenone (DPC). The TCR originated in a woman aged 45-65 years with alopecia areata. Some clones in this sample may be carry-over from other donors' samples. CDR3 protein: CASSLHPGAEAFF. The CDR3 nucleotides read TGTGCCAGCAGTTTACATCCGGGGGCTGAAGCTTTCTTT.